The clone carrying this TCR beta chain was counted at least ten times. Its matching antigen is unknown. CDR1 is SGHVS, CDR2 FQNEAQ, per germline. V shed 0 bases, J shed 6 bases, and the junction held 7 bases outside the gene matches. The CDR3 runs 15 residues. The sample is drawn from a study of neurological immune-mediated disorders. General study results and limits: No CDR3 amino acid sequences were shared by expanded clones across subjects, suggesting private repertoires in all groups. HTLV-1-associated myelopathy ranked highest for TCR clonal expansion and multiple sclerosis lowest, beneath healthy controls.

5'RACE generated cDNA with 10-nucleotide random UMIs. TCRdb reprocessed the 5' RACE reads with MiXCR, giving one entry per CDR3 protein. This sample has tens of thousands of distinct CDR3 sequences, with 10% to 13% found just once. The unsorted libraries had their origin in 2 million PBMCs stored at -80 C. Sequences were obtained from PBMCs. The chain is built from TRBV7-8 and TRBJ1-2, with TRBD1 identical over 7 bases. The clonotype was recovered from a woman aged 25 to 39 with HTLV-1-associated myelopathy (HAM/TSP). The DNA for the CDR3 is TGTGCCAGCAGCTTAGCTCAAGGGGGCCCCCATGGCTACACCTTC. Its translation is CASSLAQGGPHGYTF.